The T cell receptor (beta chain) under discussion was sequenced for a study of vaccination and CD4 T cells after COVID-19. Treatment meaning: approximately 9-day PBMC culture with coronavirus spike peptide pools or control peptides (ViraFEST assay). The study's findings and limits: For convalescent patients, a median approximately 84% of reactive clones surfaced exclusively after vaccination.

A word on this clonotype: Antigen unknown.

CDR3 length equals 15 residues. V was shortened by 0 bases and J by 2 bases, with 10 bases between the two germline ends. Germline V lookup: CDR1 LNHDA, CDR2 SQIVND (reference sequence). Sequenced with the Oncomine TCR Beta short-read assay was DNA taken from cultured CD4+ T cells. In TCRdb, the PCR reads were re-called with MiXCR into one record per CDR3 protein. This sample has a few thousand distinct CDR3 sequences, with roughly 75% found just once. The source is a human donor who had recovered from COVID-19. Sequenced input: CD4+ T cells from blood, cultured in vitro. This chain links TRBV19 with TRBJ2-5; possible D gene TRBD1, 6 bases. The DNA of the CDR3 is TGTGCCAGTAGTATAGATTTCGGACAGCAAGAGACCCAGTACTTC. Its translation is CASSIDFGQQETQYF.